The clone carrying this T cell receptor (beta chain) has only one observation. Its specificity is unknown. Given a much more abundant clone one base away, this may be a read error. This entry is derived from a study of breast tumors, draining lymph nodes, adjacent tissues. TCRdb itself ran the multiplex PCR reads through MiXCR, one entry per CDR3 protein. The sample has approximately 300,000 distinct CDR3 sequences; 30% are singletons. Axillary draining lymph nodes of breast cancer patients supplied the node samples. CDR3 size: 17 residues. V lost 4 bases and J lost 0, with 16 bases in between. CDR1 is MGHRA, CDR2 YSYEKL, per germline. Study results and limitations: Compared with lymph nodes, tumors were less diverse; compared with nontumor tissue, more. Data only fit, rather than demonstrated, lymph node origin of most tumor T cells. Luminal-like breast cancer showed significantly greater tumor-nontumor repertoire similarity than basal-like breast cancer did. Most tumor T cells seemingly derive from lymph node, then expand in tumor.

The receptor was isolated from a female donor with breast cancer. Some clones in this sample may be carry-over from other donors' samples. The V call is TRBV4-1, the J call TRBJ2-1; D gene unclear. Sequencing was performed on axillary lymph node tissue. Here the CDR3 reads CASSLGQPVSSYNEQFF. The CDR3 region has the DNA TGCGCCAGCAGCCTCGGCCAACCGGTGAGCTCCTACAATGAGCAGTTCTTC.